This TCR beta chain was sequenced during a study of T cell repertoires in cytomegalovirus infection (dated by TCRdb to the late 2010s). Concerning the study at large: The peptide stimulations were aimed at well-studied HLA-B-restricted epitopes as well as recently identified HLA-C-restricted CMV epitopes, whose presentation resists viral immunomodulation. Donor HLA type was relevant to the analysis, as public TCR beta signatures indicated carriage of CMV infection together with the matching HLA type. General conclusions and limits of the study: In the ex vivo response, HLA-C-restricted CMV-specific TCR beta clonotypes were dominant, and in two of eight donors the single most frequent clonotype came from this HLA-C-restricted group. In both this cohort and an independent roughly 330-donor cohort, the cumulative frequency of public TCR beta family members distinguished carriers of CMV infection plus the relevant HLA type.

The intended sense of this specimen's treatment or condition label: in vitro stimulation with specific CMV peptide epitopes to enrich CMV-specific T cells. The germline V gene provides CDR1 MNHNS and CDR2 SASEGT. V lost 2 bases and J lost 2 bases, and the count of bases not matched to a germline gene is 5. From the cysteine up to the valine, the CDR3 has a length of 15 residues. Only the CDR3 DNA is retained, 45 bases long and in frame from the first base. This clonotype has a count of ten or more. What this receptor recognizes is not known. No quality values exist for individual bases; no much larger clone is one base distant. The sample was run on an Illumina HiSeq 1500. TCRdb trimmed public reads at Q25 via fastp, called clones via MiXCR and kept in-frame beta chains. Each entry is one CDR3 protein sequence, shown with its most common DNA and genes. Counted in this sample were hundreds of thousands of distinct CDR3 sequences; about a third of them appeared once. More than 13% of the sample rests with the top ten.

The chain employs TRBV6-1 and TRBJ2-7, and 8 junction bases match TRBD1. Sample: cultured CD8+ T cells from PBMCs, taken from culture after CMV antigen stimulation. The source is a human donor in good health (CMV status not recorded). Some clones in this sample may be carry-over from other donors' samples. The CDR3 sequence is CASSELPGGPYEQYV. The bases are TGTGCCAGCAGTGAACTTCCAGGGGGCCCCTACGAGCAGTACGTC.